The 32 T cell receptor beta chains below come from one sample, sequenced in a study of cytomegalovirus exposure and HLA in healthy donors. Measured with immunoSEQ multiplex PCR; TCRdb has only the in-frame clones, and not every one. The sample contains 150,000 to 250,000 clones, around 84% of which appear only once. The source material was PBMCs. The receptors here all came from a young woman in good health and CMV-seropositive.

The chain carries TRBV18 and TRBJ2-7; 9 positions agree with TRBD2. Germline CDR1 and CDR2: KGHSH and LQKENI. V gave up 2 bases and J gave up 0 bases; unmatched junction bases: 2. This CDR3 comprises 15 residues. The DNA for the CDR3 is TGTGCCAGCTCACCAGTGACTAGCGGCTCCTACGAGCAGTACTTC. It translates to CASSPVTSGSYEQYF.

The chain has TRBV30 and TRBJ1-5, with D unresolved. CDR3 length: 15 amino acids. The ends were cut back, 0 bases at V and 1 base at J, with 10 bases in the middle. Germline CDR1 and CDR2: GTSNPN and SVGIG (reference sequence). The DNA of the CDR3 is TGTGCCTGGAGTGTAGGACTAGAGAGCAATCAGCCCCAGCATTTT. This encodes CAWSVGLESNQPQHF. The variable domain in full, completed from reference TRBV30 and TRBJ1-5, reads SQTIHQWPATLVQPVGSPLSLECTVEGTSNPNLYWYRQAAGRGLQLLFYSVGIGQISSEVPQNLSASRPQDRQFILSSKKLLLSDSGFYLCAWSVGLESNQPQHFGDGTRLSIL.

The chain couples TRBV7-8 to TRBJ2-7, with D hard to call. CDR1 and CDR2 (germline): SGHVS, FQNEAQ. V was pared by 1 base and J by 3 bases, with 7 bases between. The CDR3 runs to 13 residues. The CDR3, as DNA: TGTGCCAGCAGCTTAGGGCGGAGCTACGAGCAGTACTTC. It yields the protein CASSLGRSYEQYF.

The chain has TRBV5-1 and TRBJ2-3; D perhaps matches TRBD2 (6 bases). This CDR3 comprises 14 residues. The germline V and J ends were trimmed by 4 bases and 4 bases, with 13 bases remaining between them. Germline V gene data show CDR1 as SGHRS and CDR2 as YFSETQ. CDR3 sequence: CASSTGGVSDTQYF. As DNA, the CDR3 is TGCGCCAGCAGCACCGGAGGGGTCTCAGATACGCAGTATTTT.

This chain joins TRBV11-2 and TRBJ2-1, with TRBD2 matching 10 bases. CDR3 size: 17 residues. V lost 1 base and J lost 2; bases outside the gene matches: 5. Germline lookup yields CDR1 SGHAT and CDR2 FQNNGV. CDR3 in amino acids: CASSLVTTSGAYNEQFF. The DNA of the CDR3 is TGTGCCAGCAGCTTAGTAACCACTAGCGGGGCCTACAATGAGCAGTTCTTC.

This clone was recorded only once. V is TRBV9 and J is TRBJ2-1, with D uncertain. The germline V and J ends were trimmed by 8 bases and 5 bases, with 14 bases remaining between them. The CDR3 sequence is 13 residues long. Germline assignment: CDR1 SGDLS and CDR2 YYNGEE. CDR3 region: CARCMSTHNEQFF. The CDR3 bases are TGTGCCAGATGCATGTCGACTCACAATGAGCAGTTCTTC.

V gene TRBV5-1 combines with J gene TRBJ2-7, with D uncertain. V was cut by 1 base and J by 12 bases, with 8 bases left in between. Germline CDR1 SGHRS, CDR2 YFSETQ. This CDR3 contains 10 residues. The CDR3 loop is CASSLTVRYF. The CDR3 DNA reads as TGCGCCAGCAGCTTGACAGTCCGGTACTTC.

The CDR3 DNA sequence: TGTGCCAGCAGTTGGGAAACAGGGGGAGTGACCTACGAGCAGTACTTC. Its translation: CASSWETGGVTYEQYF. The V call is TRBV28, the J call TRBJ2-7; 8 nucleotides align to TRBD1. Germline trimming cut 4 bases from V and 2 bases from J; bases unmatched to any gene: 10. CDR3 length equals 16 residues. From germline, CDR1 is MDHEN and CDR2 SYDVKM.

V and J are TRBV6-5 and TRBJ1-4, with 8 bases fitting TRBD1. Trimming at V came to 8 bases and at J to 10 bases, leaving 12 bases not matched to a gene. The CDR3 loop spans 14 amino acids. Germline-derived CDR1 and CDR2 are MNHEY and SVGAGI. The chain's CDR3 is CASGAGGYGGKLFF. In nucleotides, the CDR3 is TGTGCCAGCGGAGCAGGGGGCTATGGAGGAAAACTGTTTTTT.

The chain combines TRBV9 with TRBJ2-1; D may be TRBD2 (5 bases). Per germline, CDR1 SGDLS and CDR2 YYNGEE. The CDR3 is 15 residues long. Trimming shortened V by 0 bases and J by 2 bases, and 9 bases separated the two germline ends. The CDR3 DNA reads as TGTGCCAGCAGCGTAGCTGCTAGCCCCTACAATGAGCAGTTCTTC. Translation: CASSVAASPYNEQFF. The whole variable domain, remainder taken from reference TRBV9 and TRBJ2-1, is DSGVTQTPKHLITATGQRVTLRCSPRSGDLSVYWYQQSLDQGLQFLIQYYNGEERAKGNILERFSAQQFPDLHSELNLSSLELGDSALYFCASSVAASPYNEQFFGPGTRLTVL.

The chain combines TRBV28 with TRBJ1-1; TRBD1 is a possible D gene (6 bases). This CDR3 comprises 13 residues. In germline, CDR1 is MDHEN, CDR2 SYDVKM. The germline V and J ends were trimmed by 5 bases and 4 bases, with 11 bases remaining between them. The CDR3 here is CASSSTGFTEAFF. DNA for the CDR3: TGTGCCAGCAGTAGTACAGGGTTCACTGAAGCTTTCTTT. Filled out from reference TRBV28 and TRBJ1-1, the complete variable domain reads DVKVTQSSRYLVKRTGEKVFLECVQDMDHENMFWYRQDPGLGLRLIYFSYDVKMKEKGDIPEGYSVSREKKERFSLILESASTNQTSMYLCASSSTGFTEAFFGQGTRLTVV.

This chain connects TRBV5-1 to TRBJ2-7, with 13 bases aligning to TRBD2. The CDR3 is made up of 15 amino acids. CDR1 SGHRS and CDR2 YFSETQ come from the germline V gene. J lost 2 bases, V lost 6 bases, and 5 bases had no gene match. The CDR3 sequence: CASTPGTSGAYEQYF. The DNA of the CDR3 is TGCGCCAGCACGCCCGGGACTAGCGGGGCCTACGAGCAGTACTTC.

The chain employs TRBV5-1 and TRBJ2-1, with a weak D call TRBD1 (7 bases). The CDR3 extends over 16 amino acids. V lost 4 bases and J lost 0, with 14 bases in between. CDR1 SGHRS and CDR2 YFSETQ come from the germline V gene. CDR3 coding DNA: TGCGCCAGCAGCCAGGGGGACTTTAGCTCCTACAATGAGCAGTTCTTC. Translated, it gives CASSQGDFSSYNEQFF.

This chain joins TRBV5-4 and TRBJ1-2; the match to TRBD1 covers 9 bases. With V trimmed by 4 bases and J by 4 bases, 11 bases remained unmatched. The CDR3 totals 16 residues. Germline assignment: CDR1 SGHNT and CDR2 YYREEE (reference sequence). The CDR3 region has the DNA TGTGCCAGCAGCCCCCGGCCGGGACAGGGTGGCTATGGCTACACCTTC. It encodes CASSPRPGQGGYGYTF.

The chain joins TRBV15 to TRBJ2-2, with TRBD1 matching over 8 bases. CDR1 is LNHNV, CDR2 YYDKDF, per germline (reference sequence). V gave up 5 bases and J gave up 6 bases; unmatched junction bases: 2. This CDR3 spans 13 amino acids. CDR3 protein: CATSSTGAGELFF. Here the CDR3 DNA reads TGTGCCACCAGCTCGACAGGGGCCGGGGAGCTGTTTTTT.

This chain uses TRBV27 with TRBJ1-4, with TRBD1 identical over 7 bases. V was clipped by 3 bases and J by 5 bases; unmatched bases: 3. Germline V gene data show CDR1 as MNHEY and CDR2 as SMNVEV (reference sequence). This CDR3 has 14 amino acids. The CDR3 sequence: CASSFTGENEKLFF. The CDR3 DNA sequence: TGTGCCAGCAGTTTCACAGGGGAGAATGAAAAACTGTTTTTT.

The genes are TRBV15 and TRBJ1-4; D gene uncertain. This CDR3 is built from 14 residues. The germline V gene has CDR1 LNHNV and CDR2 YYDKDF (reference sequence). V lost 3 bases to trimming and J lost 0 bases, with 5 bases between them. CDR3 in amino acids: CATSREATNEKLFF. CDR3 coding DNA: TGTGCCACCAGCAGGGAGGCAACTAATGAAAAACTGTTTTTT.

The rearrangement links TRBV2 to TRBJ2-1, with a tentative D call TRBD2 (6 bases). Germline V gives CDR1 SNHLY, CDR2 FYNNEI. Trimming cost V 3 bases and J 9 bases, with 15 bases left between them. This CDR3 contains 14 residues. The CDR3 loop reads CASSDFASVGEQFF. In nucleotides, the CDR3 is TGTGCCAGCAGTGATTTCGCTAGCGTGGGTGAGCAGTTCTTC.

The genes are TRBV9 and TRBJ2-7; D might be TRBD2 (7 bases). The CDR3 runs 16 residues. V was cut by 4 bases and J by 3 bases, with 20 bases left in between. CDR1 SGDLS and CDR2 YYNGEE come from the germline V gene. CDR3 coding DNA: TGTGCCAGCAGCTCCACCCCGGGGGGCGGGAGCTACGAGCAGTACTTC. It is translated as CASSSTPGGGSYEQYF.

This clone was counted between two and nine times. V usage is TRBV28 and J usage is TRBJ1-2, with no clear D. Trimming stripped 6 bases from V and 2 bases from J, with 4 bases between. Germline V gene data show CDR1 as MDHEN and CDR2 as SYDVKM. The CDR3 extends over 11 amino acids. The DNA for the CDR3 is TGTGCCAGCAGGGGCAACTATGGCTACACCTTC. Residues: CASRGNYGYTF.

The rearrangement joins TRBV7-3 to TRBJ2-7; maybe TRBD2 (5 bases). Germline values: CDR1 SGHTA, CDR2 FQGTGA. V dropped 1 base and J dropped 0 bases, with 13 bases sitting between them. This CDR3 comprises 16 residues. Here the CDR3 reads CASSLSGSSPSYEQYF. The CDR3 DNA reads as TGTGCCAGCAGCTTAAGTGGGAGCTCCCCCTCCTACGAGCAGTACTTC.

This clone was detected a few times. This sequence joins TRBV7-2 and TRBJ2-7; the D gene is possibly TRBD2 (5 bases). CDR3 size: 15 residues. Trimming took off 7 bases at V and 3 bases at J, with 19 bases between the two ends. Germline-derived CDR1 and CDR2 are SGHTA and FQGNSA. CDR3 sequence: CASTLRPGVYYEQYF. As DNA, the CDR3 is TGTGCCAGCACCCTTCGCCCCGGGGTTTACTACGAGCAGTACTTC.

The chain has TRBV27 and TRBJ2-1, with 7 bases lining up with TRBD2. The CDR3 spans 15 residues. J was trimmed by 5 bases and V by 6 bases; bases with no gene match: 10. CDR1 MNHEY and CDR2 SMNVEV come from the germline V gene (reference sequence). CDR3 nucleotides: TGTGCCAGCAGCAAACCCGGGACTAACCACAATGAGCAGTTCTTC. It specifies CASSKPGTNHNEQFF.

The chain recombines TRBV5-4 with TRBJ1-2; weak D call: TRBD1 (5 bases). This CDR3 is built from 13 residues. The V gene lost 3 bases and the J gene lost 5 bases, with 11 bases spanning the gap. The V gene's germline CDR1 is SGHNT and CDR2 YYREEE (reference sequence). The CDR3 coding sequence is TGTGCCAGCAGCTGGGGGGATTTTTATGGCTACACCTTC. It is translated as CASSWGDFYGYTF.

The chain is built from TRBV9 and TRBJ2-7, with 14 nucleotides matching TRBD2. Germline V gives CDR1 SGDLS, CDR2 YYNGEE. This CDR3 region has 19 residues. V lost 2 bases, J lost 1 base, and 11 bases stayed unmatched. For the CDR3, the DNA is TGTGCCAGCAGCGTGCACCCCGGGACTAGCGGGAGTTTGTCCTACGAGCAGTACTTC. It yields the protein CASSVHPGTSGSLSYEQYF. The variable domain in full, completed from reference TRBV9 and TRBJ2-7, reads DSGVTQTPKHLITATGQRVTLRCSPRSGDLSVYWYQQSLDQGLQFLIQYYNGEERAKGNILERFSAQQFPDLHSELNLSSLELGDSALYFCASSVHPGTSGSLSYEQYFGPGTRLTVT.

V and J are TRBV5-1 and TRBJ2-2; 7 positions agree with TRBD2. Trimming removed 0 bases from V and 6 bases from J; junction bases left unmatched: 5. Germline lookup yields CDR1 SGHRS and CDR2 YFSETQ. The CDR3 runs 15 residues. CDR3 in amino acids: CASSLVAGAAGELFF. For the CDR3, the DNA is TGCGCCAGCAGCTTGGTTGCGGGAGCTGCCGGGGAGCTGTTTTTT.

The chain uses TRBV6-6 and TRBJ1-2; unclear D gene. The CDR3 extends over 12 amino acids. Germline CDR1 MNHNY, CDR2 SVGAGI (reference sequence). Between the trimmed V and J ends, which lost 2 bases and 8 bases, there was a span of 9 bases. This CDR3 is CASSYPEGGYTF. CDR3 DNA: TGTGCCAGCAGTTACCCCGAGGGAGGCTACACCTTC.

This clone was observed a handful of times. The V call is TRBV28, the J call TRBJ1-5, with TRBD1 matching over 8 bases. The CDR3 contains 13 residues. Germline CDR1 reads MDHEN; CDR2 reads SYDVKM. V was pared by 6 bases and J by 6 bases, with 4 bases of the junction left unmatched. CDR3 in amino acids: CASRGTGGQPQHF. In DNA, the CDR3 is TGTGCCAGCAGGGGGACAGGCGGTCAGCCCCAGCATTTT.

This chain links TRBV4-2 with TRBJ2-4; D unclear. V was trimmed by 1 base and J by 8 bases, leaving 12 bases between them. The CDR3 extends over 14 amino acids. Germline lookup yields CDR1 LGHNA and CDR2 YNFKEQ. CDR3 protein: CASSQVGGWDIQYF. The CDR3 DNA reads TGTGCCAGCAGCCAAGTCGGCGGATGGGACATTCAGTACTTC.

V gene TRBV6-6 combines with J gene TRBJ2-7; 7 nucleotides align to TRBD2. The CDR3 has 14 amino acids. CDR1 is MNHNY and CDR2 is SVGAGI in the germline V gene (reference sequence). The V gene end was trimmed by 3 bases and the J gene end by 4 bases; junction bases not matched to a gene: 6. The CDR3 region is CASSYQGGPYEQYF. The CDR3 coding sequence is TGTGCCAGCAGTTATCAGGGAGGGCCATACGAGCAGTACTTC.

This clone was found once. The chain combines TRBV2 with TRBJ1-2; no reliable D call. The CDR3 is made up of 15 amino acids. The V end was cut by 1 base, the J end by 1 base, with 10 bases between. The V gene's germline CDR1 is SNHLY and CDR2 FYNNEI. Here the CDR3 reads CASSEEVADNYGYTF. The DNA of the CDR3 is TGTGCCAGCAGTGAAGAGGTAGCTGATAACTATGGCTACACCTTC. Using reference TRBV2 and TRBJ1-2 for the parts outside the CDR3, the full variable domain is EPEVTQTPSHQVTQMGQEVILRCVPISNHLYFYWYRQILGQKVEFLVSFYNNEISEKSEIFDDQFSVERPDGSNFTLKIRSTKLEDSAMYFCASSEEVADNYGYTFGSGTRLTVV.

The genes are TRBV7-9 and TRBJ1-2; TRBD1 aligns across 7 bases. Germline CDR1 SEHNR, CDR2 FQNEAQ (reference sequence). The CDR3 has 14 amino acids. V lost 1 base to trimming and J lost 7 bases; unmatched junction nucleotides: 6. The CDR3 sequence: CASSLVTGEVGYTF. The CDR3 coding sequence is TGTGCCAGCAGCTTAGTAACAGGGGAGGTTGGCTACACCTTC.